This T cell receptor beta chain was recovered during a study of blood T cell repertoires in COVID-19. Study summary: Sources were T cells, B-cell-depleted T cells, or PBMCs; the material itself was cDNA or gDNA.

Participants spanned ages roughly 18 to 95 years and resided in some 22 US areas. Recovery meant two consecutive negative NP/OP PCR tests, professional clearance, or resolved symptoms. Germline CDR1 reads MNHEY; CDR2 reads SVGAGI. The V end was cut by 7 bases, the J end by 0 bases, with 12 bases between. The CDR3 runs 14 residues. Data came from immunoSEQ multiplex PCR; TCRdb stores just in-frame clones and leaves some out. The table lists hundreds of thousands of clones, over 75% of them singletons. The source material was PBMCs or T cells enriched from blood (not recorded which). J is TRBJ1-1 and V is TRBV6-5; tentative D call: TRBD1 (6 bases). The clonotype comes from a young man who had recovered from COVID-19. CDR3 DNA sequence: TGTGCCAGCAAACCGGGACAAATGAACACTGAAGCTTTCTTT. Its translation: CASKPGQMNTEAFF.